The clone carrying this T cell receptor (beta chain) showed up many times. J gave up 0 bases and V 3 bases, and 22 bases lay outside the gene matches. The CDR3 sequence is 22 residues long. This entry is derived from a study of regulatory T cells in long-lasting Graves disease. The time point: newly diagnosed GD, antithyroid drugs for less than 3 months. The authors made the TCR library using RNA they extracted from PBMCs. Combining iRepertoire HTBI primers with Arm-PCR of CDR3 regions, the authors built TCR beta libraries. TCRdb re-called the multiplex PCR reads through MiXCR, storing one row per CDR3 protein. The sample lists roughly 560,000 distinct CDR3 sequences; 12% were seen once. These same records also appear under a second study, on T cells in Graves' hyperthyroidism and ophthalmopathy.

V is TRBV12-3 or TRBV12-4 and J is TRBJ2-2; 7 bases agree with TRBD1. The TCR sequence derives from a woman in her 30s with Graves disease. The material sequenced was peripheral blood mononuclear cells (PBMCs), taken at new diagnosis, from a patient treated with antithyroid drugs. The CDR3 DNA is TGTGCCAGCAGTTTCTGGCGGGTAGGGACAGCTAACCTGTACGCGAACACCGGGGAGCTGTTTTTT. Translation gives CASSFWRVGTANLYANTGELFF.